The rows below give T cell receptor beta chains drawn from one sample of a study of cytomegalovirus exposure and HLA in healthy donors. Some clones are missing from TCRdb's copy, which holds only in-frame ones; the method was immunoSEQ multiplex PCR. The table includes about 150,000 clones, roughly 9.4% detected once. The sample taken for sequencing was PBMCs. Receptors originate from a male donor in good health and CMV-seronegative. The CDR3 runs from the conserved cysteine through the conserved F or W. The D gene is left open where the match is weak. Size is stated for part of the rows, as once, few or many counts, or as a class when the clone is expanded.

j_gene,v_gene,abundance,d_gene,CDR3aa,CDR3nt
TRBJ1-1,TRBV5-1,NA,TRBD1,CASSTTGGYTEAFF,TGCGCCAGCAGCACGACAGGGGGCTACACTGAAGCTTTCTTT
TRBJ1-1,TRBV19,NA,TRBD1,CASSIEGQGATEAFF,TGTGCCAGTAGTATAGAGGGACAGGGGGCCACTGAAGCTTTCTTT
TRBJ2-3,TRBV6-1,few,NA,CASSVREQGDTQYF,TGTGCCAGCAGTGTAAGGGAGCAAGGGGATACGCAGTATTTT
TRBJ2-5,TRBV9,NA,TRBD2,CASSPVLAGGQETQYF,TGTGCCAGCAGCCCAGTCCTAGCGGGGGGCCAAGAGACCCAGTACTTC
TRBJ2-7,TRBV7-2,few,TRBD1,CASSLDRGGYEQYF,TGTGCCAGCAGCTTAGACAGGGGTGGGTACGAGCAGTACTTC
TRBJ2-1,TRBV15,few,NA,CATSRDTGVPTAYNEQFF,TGTGCCACCAGCAGAGATACGGGGGTCCCCACGGCCTACAATGAGCAGTTCTTC
TRBJ1-1,TRBV7-3,NA,NA,CASSLTAGSRGTEAFF,TGTGCCAGCAGCTTAACCGCAGGGTCTCGGGGGACTGAAGCTTTCTTT
TRBJ2-1,TRBV7-3,NA,NA,CASSSSVYNEQFF,TGTGCCAGCAGTTCCTCGGTGTACAATGAGCAGTTCTTC
TRBJ2-2,TRBV4-2,few,NA,CASSQLESGELFF,TGTGCCAGCAGCCAACTAGAGTCCGGGGAGCTGTTTTTT
TRBJ1-1,TRBV19,few,NA,CASSNGGRQAFF,TGTGCCAGTAGTAACGGAGGCCGACAAGCTTTCTTT
TRBJ2-2,TRBV5-4,few,NA,CASRVAAANTGELFF,TGTGCCAGCAGGGTGGCGGCCGCGAACACCGGGGAGCTGTTTTTT
TRBJ1-1,TRBV5-1,few,TRBD1,CASSGGTGRTEAFF,TGCGCCAGCAGCGGGGGGACAGGCCGGACTGAAGCTTTCTTT
TRBJ1-6,TRBV7-9,NA,NA,CASSSVTALNSPLHF,TGTGCCAGCAGCTCCGTGACAGCTCTTAATTCACCCCTCCACTTT
TRBJ2-1,TRBV30,few,TRBD2,CAWSALLFRTSGTRSYNEQFF,TGTGCCTGGAGTGCACTGCTTTTTAGGACTAGCGGGACTCGCTCCTACAATGAGCAGTTCTTC
TRBJ1-3,TRBV30,NA,TRBD1,CAWSQGGAGNTIYF,TGTGCCTGGAGCCAGGGGGGTGCTGGAAACACCATATATTTT
TRBJ2-7,TRBV7-9,NA,NA,CASSGKGSLSPTYEQYF,TGTGCCAGCAGTGGAAAGGGGTCCCTCTCCCCCACCTACGAGCAGTACTTC
TRBJ2-7,TRBV19,NA,TRBD2,CASSMGLAGSYEQYF,TGTGCCAGTAGTATGGGACTAGCGGGCTCCTACGAGCAGTACTTC
TRBJ2-1,TRBV2,NA,NA,CASSEDGGEFF,TGCGCCAGCAGTGAAGACGGCGGTGAGTTCTTC
TRBJ2-1,TRBV4-1,NA,NA,CASSLLGDFPVDEQFF,TGCGCCAGCAGCTTGCTGGGGGACTTCCCTGTGGATGAGCAGTTCTTC
TRBJ2-3,TRBV9,NA,NA,CASSVVSYTDTQYF,TGTGCCAGCAGCGTAGTTAGCTACACAGATACGCAGTATTTT
TRBJ2-2,TRBV6-6,few,NA,CASSQRAGGELFF,TGTGCCAGCAGCCAGCGGGCCGGCGGGGAGCTGTTTTTT
TRBJ2-7,TRBV29-1,few,TRBD1,CSVVGQGTPTYEQYF,TGCAGCGTCGTCGGACAGGGTACTCCGACCTACGAGCAGTACTTC
TRBJ2-7,TRBV7-9,NA,TRBD1,CASSAQDREWAFEQYF,TGTGCCAGCAGCGCCCAAGACAGGGAATGGGCTTTCGAGCAGTACTTC
TRBJ1-3,TRBV7-2,NA,NA,CASSPTPPGGSGNTIYF,TGTGCCAGCAGCCCTACCCCCCCGGGAGGCTCTGGAAACACCATATATTTT
TRBJ2-7,TRBV27,few,TRBD1,CASSTGATYEQYF,TGTGCCAGCAGTACAGGGGCCACCTACGAGCAGTACTTC
TRBJ2-1,TRBV4-2,few,NA,CASSQVKKGLSNYNEQFF,TGTGCCAGCAGCCAAGTCAAAAAGGGGCTTAGCAACTACAATGAGCAGTTCTTC